The 17 T cell receptor beta chains below come from one sample, sequenced in a study of cytomegalovirus exposure and HLA in healthy donors. The primer mix had 60 Vbeta and 13 Jbeta primers. Here immunoSEQ multiplex PCR was the method, and the copy in TCRdb shows in-frame clones only, minus some. The data show around 180,000 clones, with over 65% seen just once and about 1.4% held by the top ten. The sample taken for sequencing was PBMCs. Receptors originate from a woman aged 25 to 39 in good health and CMV-seropositive.

This clone was detected only a few times. The chain recombines TRBV2 with TRBJ2-1; 10 bases line up with TRBD2. Germline V gives CDR1 SNHLY, CDR2 FYNNEI. This CDR3 has 14 residues. Trimming cost V 10 bases and J 6 bases; bases outside gene matches: 9. The CDR3 loop reads CAIVLAGSVNEQFF. The CDR3 nucleotides are TGTGCCATAGTACTAGCGGGATCCGTCAATGAGCAGTTCTTC.

The chain combines TRBV10-3 with TRBJ2-2; D gene unclear. The CDR3 has 16 amino acids. Germline-derived CDR1 and CDR2 are ENHRY and SYGVKD. V was cut by 0 bases and J by 4 bases, with 12 bases left in between. The CDR3 DNA reads TGTGCCATCAGTGAGTCAGAGTCGGGTGGCACCGGGGAGCTGTTTTTT. It is translated as CAISESESGGTGELFF.

The chain has TRBV6-4 and TRBJ2-7; D gene ambiguous. Looked up from germline, CDR1 is MRHNA and CDR2 is SNTAGT. V lost 0 bases and J lost 2, with 8 bases in between. CDR3 length: 14 residues. For the CDR3, the DNA is TGTGCCAGCAGTGACTCGACGGGTACCTACGAGCAGTACTTC. This sequence encodes CASSDSTGTYEQYF.

There are a few counts of this clone. The V gene is TRBV2, the J gene TRBJ1-4; possible D gene TRBD1, 6 bases. V was clipped by 4 bases and J by 10 bases, with 13 bases between them. This CDR3 region has 13 residues. CDR1 SNHLY and CDR2 FYNNEI come from the germline V gene. CDR3 amino acids: CASSGVQGRKLFF. DNA of the CDR3: TGTGCCAGCAGTGGCGTACAGGGTCGAAAACTGTTTTTT. Supplemented by reference TRBV2 and TRBJ1-4, the full variable domain reads EPEVTQTPSHQVTQMGQEVILRCVPISNHLYFYWYRQILGQKVEFLVSFYNNEISEKSEIFDDQFSVERPDGSNFTLKIRSTKLEDSAMYFCASSGVQGRKLFFGSGTQLSVL.

This clone was counted a few times. This chain joins TRBV4-3 and TRBJ2-1, with TRBD2 matching 8 bases. The germline gives CDR1 LGHNA, CDR2 YSLEER. Trimming removed 0 bases from V and 7 bases from J; junction bases left unmatched: 11. The CDR3 covers 17 residues. CDR3 sequence (DNA): TGCGCCAGCAGCCAAGAAGGGCAGCAGCGGGAGAATAATGAGCAGTTCTTC. This gives the protein CASSQEGQQRENNEQFF.

This sequence joins TRBV5-1 and TRBJ2-3, with 8 bases fitting TRBD1. V shed 3 bases and J 3 bases; nucleotides not matched to a gene: 6. The germline gives CDR1 SGHRS, CDR2 YFSETQ. There are 15 residues in the CDR3. This chain's CDR3 is CASSSTGGQTDTQYF. The CDR3 bases are TGCGCCAGCAGCTCCACAGGGGGTCAGACAGATACGCAGTATTTT.

The chain uses TRBV7-2 and TRBJ2-7, with 12 nucleotides matching TRBD2. The CDR3 is 16 residues long. Per the germline V gene, CDR1 is SGHTA and CDR2 is FQGNSA. Unmatched junction bases numbered 8, after V lost 1 base and J lost 7 bases. The CDR3 DNA is TGTGCCAGCAGCTTAGACTCGACTAGCGGGAGTGATGAGCAGTACTTC. Translating gives CASSLDSTSGSDEQYF.

This clone came up a few times. The chain carries TRBV6-4 and TRBJ2-2; 14 bases agree with TRBD2. The CDR3 totals 17 residues. Germline assignment: CDR1 MRHNA and CDR2 SNTAGT. Trimming at V came to 0 bases and at J to 4 bases, leaving 1 base not matched to a gene. The CDR3 DNA sequence: TGTGCCAGCAGTGACTCCGGGACTAGCGGGGGCACCGGGGAGCTGTTTTTT. This codes for CASSDSGTSGGTGELFF.

The chain has TRBV7-6 and TRBJ2-7; 10 nucleotides align to TRBD1. Germline CDR1 and CDR2: SGHVS and FNYEAQ. J was trimmed by 4 bases and V by 2 bases; bases with no gene match: 2. The CDR3 contains 14 residues. CDR3 loop: CASSLRGQGYEQYF. In DNA form, the CDR3 reads TGTGCCAGCAGCTTAAGGGGACAGGGGTACGAGCAGTACTTC.

V gene TRBV4-2 combines with J gene TRBJ2-7; possible D gene TRBD2, 6 bases. The V and J ends lost 1 base and 3 bases respectively, with 10 bases between them. The CDR3 sequence is 14 residues long. Germline loops: CDR1 LGHNA, CDR2 YNFKEQ. The CDR3 DNA follows: TGTGCCAGCAGCCAAGGTGATAGCGGCTACGAGCAGTACTTC. This encodes CASSQGDSGYEQYF.

The rearrangement joins TRBV7-8 to TRBJ2-5; 7 bases map to TRBD2. V was clipped by 6 bases and J by 2 bases; unmatched bases: 9. The CDR3 runs 15 residues. Germline V gene sequence: CDR1 SGHVS, CDR2 FQNEAQ. CDR3 nucleotide sequence: TGTGCCAGCAGAACAATCGGGAGGCTACAAGAGACCCAGTACTTC. This codes for CASRTIGRLQETQYF.

The CDR3 reads CASSPGERGSYEQYF. CDR3 bases: TGTGCCAGCTCCCCCGGGGAGCGGGGGTCCTACGAGCAGTACTTC. V is TRBV18 and J is TRBJ2-7; 8 positions agree with TRBD2. The germline V gene encodes CDR1 KGHSH and CDR2 LQKENI. The V segment lost 6 bases and the J segment 1 base; nucleotides outside the gene matches: 8. The CDR3 contains 15 residues.

This chain connects TRBV28 to TRBJ1-2; D unresolved. The germline V gene has CDR1 MDHEN and CDR2 SYDVKM. The CDR3 runs 12 residues. Trimming removed 0 bases from V and 4 bases from J, with 3 bases in between. CDR3 loop: CASSLWSYGYTF. The DNA of the CDR3 is TGTGCCAGCAGTTTATGGAGCTATGGCTACACCTTC.

CDR3 residues: CASSRTGAYEQYF. CDR3 in DNA: TGTGCCAGCAGTCGGACAGGGGCCTACGAGCAGTACTTC. The chain employs TRBV6-5 and TRBJ2-7; 9 bases line up with TRBD1. Germline loops: CDR1 MNHEY, CDR2 SVGAGI. The CDR3 length is 13 residues. The V segment lost 5 bases and the J segment 2 bases; nucleotides outside the gene matches: 1.

The chain joins TRBV7-8 to TRBJ1-5, with a possible D match to TRBD1 (6 bases). The V end lost 5 bases, the J end lost 4 bases, and 12 bases lay between the germline ends. Germline-derived CDR1 and CDR2 are SGHVS and FQNEAQ. The CDR3 totals 14 residues. CDR3 sequence: CASSTTTGNQPQHF. Here the CDR3 DNA reads TGTGCCAGCAGCACAACCACAGGGAATCAGCCCCAGCATTTT.

V gene TRBV28 combines with J gene TRBJ2-7; 7 nucleotides match TRBD2. The junction had 5 bases not matched to a gene; V was cut back by 6 bases and J by 0 bases. The CDR3 extends over 14 amino acids. The V gene's germline CDR1 is MDHEN and CDR2 SYDVKM. CDR3: CASSGTIPSYEQYF. DNA of the CDR3: TGTGCCAGCAGCGGGACTATACCCTCCTACGAGCAGTACTTC.

The rearrangement links TRBV19 to TRBJ2-3, with 8 bases fitting TRBD1. The CDR3 covers 16 residues. The ends lost 3 bases at V and 2 bases at J; junction bases unmatched: 7. The germline gives CDR1 LNHDA, CDR2 SQIVND (reference sequence). CDR3 sequence reads: CASSIFGQGHTDTQYF. As DNA, the CDR3 is TGTGCCAGTAGTATCTTCGGACAGGGTCACACAGATACGCAGTATTTT.